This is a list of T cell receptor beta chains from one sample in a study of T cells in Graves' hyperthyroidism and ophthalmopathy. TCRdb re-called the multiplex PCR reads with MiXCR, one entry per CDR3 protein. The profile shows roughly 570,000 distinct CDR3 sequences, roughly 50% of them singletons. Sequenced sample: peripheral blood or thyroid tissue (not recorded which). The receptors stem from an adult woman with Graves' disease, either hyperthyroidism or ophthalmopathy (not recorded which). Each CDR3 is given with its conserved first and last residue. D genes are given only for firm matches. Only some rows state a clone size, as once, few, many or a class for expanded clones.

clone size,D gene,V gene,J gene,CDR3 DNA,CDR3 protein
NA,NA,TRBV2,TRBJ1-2,TGTGCCAGCAGTCAGGAGGGGCTATCGGGTGGCTACACCTTC,CASSQEGLSGGYTF
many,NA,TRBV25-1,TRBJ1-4,TGTGCCAGCAGTGCCTCAGGGTCAACTAATGAAAAACTGTTTTTT,CASSASGSTNEKLFF
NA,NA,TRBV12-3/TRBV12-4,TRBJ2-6,TGTGCCAGCGCTCCTGGGACCCGCTCTGGGGCCAACGTCCTGACTTTC,CASAPGTRSGANVLTF
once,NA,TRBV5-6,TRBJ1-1,TGTGCCAGCAGCTTGGGACGGGGACGAGGAGCTTTCTTT,CASSLGRGRGAFF
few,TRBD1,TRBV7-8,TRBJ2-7,TGTGCCAGCAGCTTATCGGACAGGAGTTACGCGCAGTACTTC,CASSLSDRSYAQYF
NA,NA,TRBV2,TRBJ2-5,TGTGCCAGCAGTGAAGGCGGGCTGTCGGTTGTGACCCAGTACTTC,CASSEGGLSVVTQYF
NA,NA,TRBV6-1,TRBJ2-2,TGTGCCAGCTTCCCCCCAGGAATGGGAACCGGGGAGCTGTTTTTT,CASFPPGMGTGELFF
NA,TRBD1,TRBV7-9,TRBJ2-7,TGTGCCAGCAGCTCCCTCGACAGGGATGGAAACTACGAGCAGTACTTC,CASSSLDRDGNYEQYF
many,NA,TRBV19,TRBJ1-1,TGTGCCAGTAGTATACCACGGTCGGCAGCACTTAGAACTGAAGCTTTCTTT,CASSIPRSAALRTEAFF
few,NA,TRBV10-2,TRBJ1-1,TGCGCCAGCAGTGGTCGCAGGGGGAACACTGAAGCTTTCTTT,CASSGRRGNTEAFF
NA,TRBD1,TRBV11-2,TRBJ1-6,TGTGCCAGCAGCCCAGGGGGGATGGATTCACCCCTCCACTTT,CASSPGGMDSPLHF
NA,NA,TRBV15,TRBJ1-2,TGTGCCACCAGCAGAGTGGCAGGGTCCGGCTATGGCTACACCTTC,CATSRVAGSGYGYTF
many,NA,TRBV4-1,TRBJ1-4,TGCGCCAGCAGCCAGGGACGGTGGGGGGCTTTGGAAAAACTGTTTTTT,CASSQGRWGALEKLFF
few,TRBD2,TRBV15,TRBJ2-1,TGTGCCACCAGCAGGACACCCCCGCGGGAGGGCCTGAGGTATGAGCAGTTCTTC,CATSRTPPREGLRYEQFF
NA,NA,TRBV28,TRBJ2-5,TGTGCCAGCAGTTGGTTGGGGCAAGAGACCCAGTACTTC,CASSWLGQETQYF
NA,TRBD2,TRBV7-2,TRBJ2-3,TGTGCCAGCAGCCCCAGGCCTTCTAGCGGGGGCACAGATACGCAGTATTTT,CASSPRPSSGGTDTQYF
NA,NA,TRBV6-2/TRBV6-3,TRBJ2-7,TGTGCCAGCATATCGGGGAGTAGTTTCTACGAGCAGTACTTC,CASISGSSFYEQYF
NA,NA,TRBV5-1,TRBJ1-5,TGCGCCAGCAGAAGGGGCCTAGGGCATCAGCCCCAGCATTTT,CASRRGLGHQPQHF
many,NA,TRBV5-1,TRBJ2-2,TGCGCCACCCGAGGGAGAGGGGAGTCCGGGGAGCTGTTTTTT,CATRGRGESGELFF
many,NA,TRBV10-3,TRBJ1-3,TGTGCCATCAGTGAAAGAGCGACAGGTTATGGAAACACCATATATTTT,CAISERATGYGNTIYF
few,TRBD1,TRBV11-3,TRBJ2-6,TGTGCCAGCAGGGGACAGGCCTACTCTGGGGCCAACGTCCTGACTTTC,CASRGQAYSGANVLTF
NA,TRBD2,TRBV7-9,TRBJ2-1,TGTGCCAGCAGCCCGCCGGGCGGGAGCGGCAATGAGCAGTTCTTC,CASSPPGGSGNEQFF
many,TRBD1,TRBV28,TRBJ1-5,TGTGCCAGCAATCTGGACAGGCCTGATCAGCCCCAGCATTTT,CASNLDRPDQPQHF
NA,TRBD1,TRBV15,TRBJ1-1,TGTGCTCCCCGGACAGGGATAGCTTTCTTT,CAPRTGIAFF
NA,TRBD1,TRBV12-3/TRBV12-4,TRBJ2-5,TGTGCCAGCAACCAGGACAGGGACGGGGAGACCCAGTACTTC,CASNQDRDGETQYF
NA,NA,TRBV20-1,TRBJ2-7,TGCAGTGCCGCCCAAACGTCCGGGGTGAACTACGAGCAGTACTTC,CSAAQTSGVNYEQYF
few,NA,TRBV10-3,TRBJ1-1,TGTGCCACAACAGGGAACACTGAAGCTTTCTTT,CATTGNTEAFF
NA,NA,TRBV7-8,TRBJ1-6,TGTGCCAGCAGAGCCGAGGCGGCCAATTCACCCCTCCACTTT,CASRAEAANSPLHF
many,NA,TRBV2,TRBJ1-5,TGTGCCAGCAGTGAGGTGGGGGTTCCAAATCAGCCCCAGCATTTT,CASSEVGVPNQPQHF
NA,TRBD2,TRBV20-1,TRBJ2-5,TGCAGTGCTGGCTCTCGGGAGGGCCGCGAGACCCAGTACTTC,CSAGSREGRETQYF
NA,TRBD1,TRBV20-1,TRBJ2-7,TGCAGTGGATTGCAATGGGGACAGGGTAACTCCTACGAGCAGTACTTC,CSGLQWGQGNSYEQYF
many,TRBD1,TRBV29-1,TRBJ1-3,TGCAGCGTCCGACAGGGACCCTCTGGAAACACCATATATTTT,CSVRQGPSGNTIYF
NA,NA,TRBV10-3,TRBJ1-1,TGTGCCATCGGGCAGGGAACTGAAGCTTTCTTT,CAIGQGTEAFF
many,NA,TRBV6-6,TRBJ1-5,TGTGCCAGCACCTTCGACGGAGACAAGCAGCCCCAGCATTTT,CASTFDGDKQPQHF
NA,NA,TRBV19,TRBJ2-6,TGTGCCAGTAGGGAGAACTCTGGGGCCAACGTCCTGACTTTC,CASRENSGANVLTF
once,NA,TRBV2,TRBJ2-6,TGTGCCAGCAGCATCGACGGGGAAGCTTTC,CASSIDGEAF
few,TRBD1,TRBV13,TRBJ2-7,TGTGCCAGCAGCTCCCAGACAGGGGTTCTGTACGAGCAGTACTTC,CASSSQTGVLYEQYF
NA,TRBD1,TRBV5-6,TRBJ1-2,TGTGCCAGCAGCTTGGGGACAGGGTCCGGCTATGGCTACACCTTC,CASSLGTGSGYGYTF
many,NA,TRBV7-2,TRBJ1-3,TGTGCCAGCAGCACCAGTAGGGGAAACACCATATATTTT,CASSTSRGNTIYF
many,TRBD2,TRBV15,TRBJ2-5,TGTGCCACCAGCAGAGCGTCTAGCGGGCTTGAAGAGACCCAGTACTTC,CATSRASSGLEETQYF
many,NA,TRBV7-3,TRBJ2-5,TGTGCCAGCAGCTCGGGGACCAGGGAGACCCAGTACTTC,CASSSGTRETQYF
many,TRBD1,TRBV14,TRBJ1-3,TGTGCCAGCAGCCAAAGGACAGGGAATTTCTCTGGAAACACCATATATTTT,CASSQRTGNFSGNTIYF
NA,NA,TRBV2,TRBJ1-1,TGTGCCAGCAGGACAACGGCATCCTCTGAAGCTTTCTTT,CASRTTASSEAFF
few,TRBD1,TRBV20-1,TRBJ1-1,TGCAGTGCTAGGGACAGGGAGATGAACACTGAAGCTTTCTTT,CSARDREMNTEAFF
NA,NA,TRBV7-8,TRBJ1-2,TGTGCCAGCAGCTTCCCCGTCACCGGGACAATGCTTGGCTACACCTTC,CASSFPVTGTMLGYTF
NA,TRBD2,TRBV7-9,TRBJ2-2,TGTGCCAGCAGCCGGGGGGGTTTGAACACCGGGGAGCTGTTTTTT,CASSRGGLNTGELFF
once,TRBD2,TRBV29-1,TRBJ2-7,TGCAGCGTTGTAGCGGGAGGGCCAACGTACTTC,CSVVAGGPTYF
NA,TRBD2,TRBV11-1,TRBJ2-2,TGTGCCAGCAGCCCTAGGTTACTAGCGGGCGCCGGGGAGCTGTTTTTT,CASSPRLLAGAGELFF
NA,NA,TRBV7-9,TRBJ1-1,TGTGCCAGCAGTTCACAGGGTCTTGGGGCTTTCTTT,CASSSQGLGAFF
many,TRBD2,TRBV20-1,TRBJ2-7,TGCAGTGCTAGAGATGGCGGGAGGGGATACGAGCAGTACTTC,CSARDGGRGYEQYF